This T cell receptor beta chain is from a study of blood T cell repertoires in COVID-19. Study-wide background: Sites in the United States, Italy and Spain provided acute and convalescent COVID-19 samples. PBMCs, B-cell-depleted T cells, or T cells provided the cDNA or gDNA that made up the material.

CDR1 and CDR2 from the germline V gene are LNHDA and SQIVND (reference sequence). The length of the CDR3 is 14 residues. V gave up 3 bases and J gave up 6 bases, with 14 bases separating them. Authors' processing steps: For nucleated cells, counts were estimated from reference gene primer amplification. The data were produced by immunoSEQ multiplex PCR, yet TCRdb's version contains in-frame clones alone and is incomplete. The D gene and trimming were derived from the DNA, and the V and J assignments and clone size from that table. The data show 30,000 to 40,000 clones, 60% to 80% seen once. The receptor was isolated from a man aged 80 or over with active or convalescent COVID-19. The sample taken for sequencing was peripheral blood. This chain joins TRBV19 and TRBJ1-1; D might be TRBD1 (6 bases). This CDR3 is CASSIVDRLAEAFF. As DNA, the CDR3 is TGTGCCAGTAGTATTGTAGACAGGTTGGCTGAAGCTTTCTTT.